Sequencing of this T cell receptor beta chain was carried out in a study of read filtering for tumor transcriptome and immune sequencing. At the level of the study: R-ISS stage counts were under 10 for I, more than 15 for II, six or seven for III. Study observations and caveats: Approximately 82% of IR-seq clonotypes had one read, totaling 3% to 4.5% of reads; RNA-seq: 74.6% and 44.6%. RNA-seq captured clonotypes less deeply and reliably than IR-seq.

As for this clonotype: Its antigen is undetermined. One end of the junction varies from germline; a read error may be responsible.

Bone marrow was sampled from every patient at the time of active disease. This library used around 0.4 ug RNA and molecular barcoded adaptors spanning alpha/delta and beta/gamma chains. MiXCR, applied by TCRdb to the reads, yields one record per CDR3 protein. The sample has roughly 68,000 distinct CDR3 sequences; approximately 15% are singletons. Sequenced: a population of CD138-negative cells sorted from bone marrow. This TCR came from a donor at least 40 years old with multiple myeloma.

This CDR3 reads CAGSPAGLAHANTGELFF. For the CDR3, the DNA is TGTGCCGGCAGTCCAGCGGGGCTAGCGCACGCGAACACCGGGGAGCTGTTTTTT. V usage is TRBV6-6 and J usage is TRBJ2-2; 7 bases align to TRBD2. Per the germline V gene, CDR1 is MNHNY and CDR2 is SVGAGI (reference sequence). The CDR3 spans 18 residues.